This T cell receptor (beta chain) derives from a study of radiotherapy plus CTLA-4 blockade in lung cancer. CTLA-4 blockade using ipilimumab, together with focal radiation, was received by patients with chemo-refractory metastatic non-small-cell lung cancer. Produced via immunoSEQ multiplex PCR; TCRdb's table is partial and in-frame only. The top ten clones hold approximately 15% of a sample with about 87,000 clones, approximately 86% of them seen once. In regard to this clone: As yet, its antigen is unknown.

General study points: According to reports, early shifts in blood T cell clones, alongside interferon-beta, forecast response most accurately. TCR clones originating in tumors grew in number in blood after radiotherapy plus ipilimumab.

The sample here was peripheral blood, taken from a patient treated with radiotherapy plus ipilimumab. This clonotype was obtained from a human donor with non-small cell lung cancer that progressed on radiotherapy plus ipilimumab.

CDR3 DNA: TGTGCCAGCAGCCAAGTTTTGGGATTCGGAAACACCATATATTTT. Translation: CASSQVLGFGNTIYF. This sequence joins TRBV4-2 and TRBJ1-3; no reliable D call. From germline, CDR1 is LGHNA and CDR2 YNFKEQ. With 1 base removed from V and 4 bases from J, the gap between germline ends came to 11 bases. The CDR3 is made up of 15 amino acids.